This entry features one T cell receptor beta chain sequence. The antigen is undetermined. The data belong to a study of cytomegalovirus exposure and HLA in healthy donors. Study as a whole: Genetic ancestry analysis placed approximately 78% of the roughly 400 donors that were genotyped in the Caucasian-associated cluster. Study-wide results and limits: In a later analysis, around 18,000 TCR beta sequences were associated with HLA alleles at 0.05 false discovery rate. For cytomegalovirus status, the classifier reportedly gave diagnoses with high specificity and sensitivity. Accurate prediction of HLA-A and HLA-B alleles (for most subjects) was reportedly achieved from TCR beta sequences.

This CDR3 has 12 amino acids. Trimming pared 3 bases from V and 9 bases from J, leaving 9 bases between. Germline assignment: CDR1 SGHAT and CDR2 FQNNGV. 13 Jbeta primers and 60 Vbeta primers were used for the PCR. Clones were read by immunoSEQ multiplex PCR, and TCRdb kept only the in-frame ones, dropping some. The profile shows approximately 190,000 clones, over 70% of them singletons. Sample: PBMCs. The chain is built from TRBV11-2 and TRBJ2-1; no definite D call. This receptor was identified in a man in his fifties or sixties in good health and CMV-seronegative. The DNA of the CDR3 is TGTGCCAGCAGCTTTGAGGAAATTGAGCAGTTCTTC. Protein: CASSFEEIEQFF.